The T cell receptor (beta chain) described here comes from a study of cytomegalovirus exposure and HLA in healthy donors. This PCR relied on a set of 60 Vbeta primers and 13 Jbeta primers. Sequencing used immunoSEQ multiplex PCR; TCRdb keeps in-frame clones, though not all of them. The sample yields some 200,000 clones, about four fifths seen once. Trimming stripped 0 bases from V and 3 bases from J, with 3 bases between. Germline CDR1 and CDR2: KGHSH and LQKENI. The CDR3 covers 13 residues. The sequenced sample consisted of PBMCs. The genes are TRBV18 and TRBJ1-3; unclear D gene. The source is a woman in her late teens or twenties in good health and CMV-seronegative. As DNA, the CDR3 is TGTGCCAGCTCACCACCCAATGGAAACACCATATATTTT. Residues: CASSPPNGNTIYF.